This T cell receptor beta chain is drawn from a study of radiotherapy plus CTLA-4 blockade in lung cancer. Looking at the study overall: Objective responses occurred in 18% of patients; around 30% had disease control.

Sequencing used immunoSEQ multiplex PCR; TCRdb keeps in-frame clones, though not all of them. The sample holds over 60,000 clones; more than 75% are singletons and the top ten take about 38%. V was clipped by 8 bases and J by 0 bases; unmatched bases: 3. The CDR3 is 13 amino acids. Germline loops: CDR1 LNHDA, CDR2 SQIVND (reference sequence). Concerning this clone: As yet, its antigen is unknown.

Study results and caveats: Early blood T cell clone dynamics reportedly forecast response best, with interferon-beta.

The receptor's source is a human donor with non-small cell lung cancer that progressed on radiotherapy plus ipilimumab. The chain links TRBV19 to TRBJ1-1; 7 positions agree with TRBD1. Source: peripheral blood, taken from a patient treated with radiotherapy plus ipilimumab. The CDR3 region has the DNA TGTGCCAGTCGGGACAGACTGAACACTGAAGCTTTCTTT. Amino acids: CASRDRLNTEAFF.